The rows below give T cell receptor beta chains drawn from one sample of a study of CD8 T cells in ankylosing spondylitis. Via MiXCR, TCRdb re-called the 5' RACE reads, giving one row per CDR3 protein. The sample records around 150,000 distinct CDR3 sequences, approximately 32% being singletons. Sequencing was carried out using synovial fluid, either unsorted or a sorted T cell fraction (not recorded which). The receptors originated from a male donor with ankylosing spondylitis. The CDR3 runs from the conserved cysteine through the conserved F or W. The D gene is left open where the match is weak. Only part of the rows carry a size: once, few, many, or a class if the clone is expanded.

clone_size: .; cdr3_length: 15; d_call: .; j_call: TRBJ2-7; v_call: TRBV28; cdr3_aa: CASSSQGIGSYEQYF; cdr3_nt: TGTGCCAGCAGTTCACAGGGAATTGGATCCTACGAGCAGTACTTC
clone_size: .; cdr3_length: 14; d_call: TRBD1; j_call: TRBJ2-5; v_call: TRBV28; cdr3_aa: CASSSRDRVETQYF; cdr3_nt: TGTGCCAGCAGTTCCCGGGACAGGGTGGAGACCCAGTACTTC
clone_size: .; cdr3_length: 14; d_call: TRBD1; j_call: TRBJ1-4; v_call: TRBV27; cdr3_aa: CASRGQAWDEKLFF; cdr3_nt: TGTGCCAGCAGGGGACAGGCATGGGATGAAAAACTGTTTTTT
clone_size: .; cdr3_length: 15; d_call: .; j_call: TRBJ1-5; v_call: TRBV20-1; cdr3_aa: CSATLGARSNQPQHF; cdr3_nt: TGCAGTGCTACCCTGGGGGCCAGAAGCAATCAGCCCCAGCATTTT
clone_size: many; cdr3_length: 13; d_call: .; j_call: TRBJ2-4; v_call: TRBV20-1; cdr3_aa: CSAMIDGGSIQYF; cdr3_nt: TGCAGTGCTATGATCGACGGGGGAAGCATTCAGTACTTC
clone_size: .; cdr3_length: 15; d_call: TRBD2; j_call: TRBJ2-7; v_call: TRBV28; cdr3_aa: CASSMGGEDYYEQYF; cdr3_nt: TGTGCCAGCAGCATGGGGGGGGAAGACTACTACGAGCAGTACTTC
clone_size: few; cdr3_length: 16; d_call: TRBD1; j_call: TRBJ1-3; v_call: TRBV11-2; cdr3_aa: CASSPRDRYSGNTIYF; cdr3_nt: TGTGCCAGCAGCCCGCGGGACAGGTACTCTGGAAACACCATATATTTT
clone_size: .; cdr3_length: 13; d_call: .; j_call: TRBJ1-1; v_call: TRBV20-1; cdr3_aa: CSASGNKYTEAFF; cdr3_nt: TGCAGTGCTAGTGGGAATAAGTACACTGAAGCTTTCTTT
clone_size: .; cdr3_length: 16; d_call: .; j_call: TRBJ2-1; v_call: TRBV29-1; cdr3_aa: CSVEGVARSSYNEQFF; cdr3_nt: TGCAGCGTTGAGGGGGTTGCCAGGAGCTCCTACAATGAGCAGTTCTTC
clone_size: .; cdr3_length: 15; d_call: TRBD1; j_call: TRBJ2-3; v_call: TRBV3-1; cdr3_aa: CASRTGGVGTDTQYF; cdr3_nt: TGTGCCAGCAGGACAGGGGGCGTTGGTACAGATACGCAGTATTTT
clone_size: few; cdr3_length: 13; d_call: .; j_call: TRBJ1-1; v_call: TRBV29-1; cdr3_aa: CSVGGTDGTEAFF; cdr3_nt: TGCAGCGTTGGCGGCACAGACGGCACTGAAGCTTTCTTT
clone_size: .; cdr3_length: 15; d_call: .; j_call: TRBJ2-1; v_call: TRBV18; cdr3_aa: CASSSSMGTYNEQFF; cdr3_nt: TGTGCCAGCTCATCTTCCATGGGCACTTACAATGAGCAGTTCTTC
clone_size: .; cdr3_length: 16; d_call: TRBD1; j_call: TRBJ2-4; v_call: TRBV5-4; cdr3_aa: CASSLSGGTGGNIQYF; cdr3_nt: TGTGCCAGCAGCTTGAGTGGTGGGACAGGGGGAAACATTCAGTACTTC
clone_size: .; cdr3_length: 22; d_call: .; j_call: TRBJ1-2; v_call: TRBV29-1; cdr3_aa: CSVETLITTRTYAGDANYGYTF; cdr3_nt: TGCAGCGTTGAGACTTTGATAACGACCCGGACTTATGCAGGAGATGCTAACTATGGCTACACCTTC
clone_size: few; cdr3_length: 13; d_call: .; j_call: TRBJ2-1; v_call: TRBV11-2; cdr3_aa: CASSLKSGNEQFF; cdr3_nt: TGTGCCAGCAGCTTAAAGTCGGGGAATGAGCAGTTCTTC
clone_size: .; cdr3_length: 14; d_call: .; j_call: TRBJ2-1; v_call: TRBV20-1; cdr3_aa: CSARATGIYNEQFF; cdr3_nt: TGCAGTGCTAGAGCCACAGGGATCTACAATGAGCAGTTCTTC
clone_size: many; cdr3_length: 17; d_call: .; j_call: TRBJ2-4; v_call: TRBV7-9; cdr3_aa: CASSLLSSTGAKNIQYF; cdr3_nt: TGTGCCAGCAGCTTACTCTCTTCCACAGGAGCCAAAAACATTCAGTACTTC
clone_size: .; cdr3_length: 15; d_call: .; j_call: TRBJ1-1; v_call: TRBV7-6; cdr3_aa: CASSPVPGQGTEAFF; cdr3_nt: TGTGCCAGCAGCCCAGTCCCGGGACAAGGGACTGAAGCTTTCTTT
clone_size: few; cdr3_length: 13; d_call: TRBD1; j_call: TRBJ2-1; v_call: TRBV29-1; cdr3_aa: CSVTGTGLNEQFF; cdr3_nt: TGCAGCGTCACCGGGACAGGGCTAAATGAGCAGTTCTTC
clone_size: many; cdr3_length: 15; d_call: .; j_call: TRBJ1-6; v_call: TRBV3-1; cdr3_aa: CASSQETANNSPLHF; cdr3_nt: TGTGCCAGCAGCCAAGAGACAGCGAATAATTCACCCCTCCACTTT
clone_size: .; cdr3_length: 13; d_call: .; j_call: TRBJ1-1; v_call: TRBV12-3/TRBV12-4; cdr3_aa: CASTLHTGTEAFF; cdr3_nt: TGTGCCAGCACACTTCACACAGGGACAGAAGCTTTCTTT
clone_size: few; cdr3_length: 15; d_call: .; j_call: TRBJ2-7; v_call: TRBV28; cdr3_aa: CASSLGGTQRGEQYF; cdr3_nt: TGTGCCAGCAGTTTGGGCGGGACCCAAAGGGGCGAGCAGTACTTC
clone_size: once; cdr3_length: 15; d_call: TRBD2; j_call: TRBJ2-1; v_call: TRBV24-1; cdr3_aa: CATSDSSGGGNEQFF; cdr3_nt: TGTGCCACCAGTGATTCTAGCGGGGGGGGCAATGAGCAGTTCTTC
clone_size: .; cdr3_length: 13; d_call: TRBD1; j_call: TRBJ2-7; v_call: TRBV10-3; cdr3_aa: CAISPGQGTEQYF; cdr3_nt: TGTGCCATCAGTCCGGGACAGGGGACCGAGCAGTACTTC
clone_size: few; cdr3_length: 16; d_call: .; j_call: TRBJ1-3; v_call: TRBV3-1; cdr3_aa: CASSLGRGGSKNTIYF; cdr3_nt: TGTGCCAGCAGCCTGGGGCGAGGGGGGTCTAAAAACACCATATATTTT
clone_size: few; cdr3_length: 14; d_call: TRBD1; j_call: TRBJ2-7; v_call: TRBV24-1; cdr3_aa: CATSDPRTGSEQYF; cdr3_nt: TGTGCCACCAGTGATCCCCGGACAGGATCCGAGCAGTACTTC
clone_size: many; cdr3_length: 13; d_call: .; j_call: TRBJ1-2; v_call: TRBV6-2/TRBV6-3; cdr3_aa: CAIGQRLNYGYTF; cdr3_nt: TGTGCCATCGGACAGCGCTTGAACTATGGCTACACCTTC
clone_size: .; cdr3_length: 14; d_call: TRBD1; j_call: TRBJ2-1; v_call: TRBV30; cdr3_aa: CAWSRDRGFNEQFF; cdr3_nt: TGTGCCTGGAGTCGGGACAGGGGGTTCAATGAGCAGTTCTTC
clone_size: .; cdr3_length: 16; d_call: .; j_call: TRBJ2-5; v_call: TRBV12-3/TRBV12-4; cdr3_aa: CASSLAYRTEQETQYF; cdr3_nt: TGTGCCAGCAGTTTAGCATACAGGACAGAACAAGAGACCCAGTACTTC
clone_size: few; cdr3_length: 19; d_call: TRBD2; j_call: TRBJ2-5; v_call: TRBV18; cdr3_aa: CASSPELAGDPEGQETQYF; cdr3_nt: TGTGCCAGCTCACCAGAACTAGCGGGAGATCCCGAGGGCCAAGAGACCCAGTACTTC
clone_size: .; cdr3_length: 12; d_call: .; j_call: TRBJ2-1; v_call: TRBV6-2/TRBV6-3; cdr3_aa: CASTRTHNEQFF; cdr3_nt: TGTGCCAGCACAAGGACTCACAATGAGCAGTTCTTC
clone_size: once; cdr3_length: 16; d_call: .; j_call: TRBJ2-6; v_call: TRBV12-3/TRBV12-4; cdr3_aa: CASSSRATSGANVLTF; cdr3_nt: TGTGCCAGCAGTTCCCGGGCCACCTCTGGGGCCAACGTCCTGACTTTC
clone_size: .; cdr3_length: 15; d_call: .; j_call: TRBJ2-2; v_call: TRBV15; cdr3_aa: CATRQEKIDTGELFF; cdr3_nt: TGTGCCACGAGACAGGAAAAGATTGACACCGGGGAGCTGTTTTTT
clone_size: few; cdr3_length: 13; d_call: .; j_call: TRBJ1-2; v_call: TRBV19; cdr3_aa: CASRETLNYGYTF; cdr3_nt: TGTGCCAGCCGAGAAACCTTGAACTATGGCTACACCTTC
clone_size: few; cdr3_length: 11; d_call: .; j_call: TRBJ2-1; v_call: TRBV20-1; cdr3_aa: CSRVSYNEQFF; cdr3_nt: TGCAGTAGGGTCTCCTACAATGAGCAGTTCTTC
clone_size: .; cdr3_length: 11; d_call: .; j_call: TRBJ1-1; v_call: TRBV30; cdr3_aa: CAWSLSGEAFF; cdr3_nt: TGTGCCTGGAGTTTAAGTGGTGAAGCTTTCTTT
clone_size: many; cdr3_length: 13; d_call: .; j_call: TRBJ1-1; v_call: TRBV6-1; cdr3_aa: CASSEFGVGEAFF; cdr3_nt: TGTGCCAGCAGTGAATTCGGGGTCGGTGAAGCTTTCTTT
clone_size: many; cdr3_length: 13; d_call: .; j_call: TRBJ2-2; v_call: TRBV18; cdr3_aa: CASSPSHTGELFF; cdr3_nt: TGTGCCAGCTCCCCTAGTCACACCGGGGAGCTGTTTTTT
clone_size: .; cdr3_length: 15; d_call: TRBD1; j_call: TRBJ2-2; v_call: TRBV20-1; cdr3_aa: CSASLGQPNTGELFF; cdr3_nt: TGCAGTGCTAGTCTGGGACAGCCGAACACCGGGGAGCTGTTTTTT
clone_size: few; cdr3_length: 16; d_call: .; j_call: TRBJ1-5; v_call: TRBV2; cdr3_aa: CASSEGTAGSNQPQHF; cdr3_nt: TGTGCCAGCAGTGAAGGAACGGCCGGGAGCAATCAGCCCCAGCATTTT
clone_size: many; cdr3_length: 15; d_call: .; j_call: TRBJ2-7; v_call: TRBV20-1; cdr3_aa: CSARERAGIFHEQYF; cdr3_nt: TGCAGTGCTAGAGAGCGTGCAGGAATCTTCCACGAGCAGTACTTC
clone_size: few; cdr3_length: 14; d_call: .; j_call: TRBJ2-2; v_call: TRBV6-4; cdr3_aa: CASKTHANTGELFF; cdr3_nt: TGTGCCAGCAAGACACACGCGAACACCGGGGAGCTGTTTTTT
clone_size: many; cdr3_length: 13; d_call: .; j_call: TRBJ1-6; v_call: TRBV20-1; cdr3_aa: CSARDPTPGTLHF; cdr3_nt: TGCAGTGCTAGAGATCCCACCCCCGGGACACTCCACTTT
clone_size: many; cdr3_length: 12; d_call: .; j_call: TRBJ2-1; v_call: TRBV7-9; cdr3_aa: CASTRTANEQFF; cdr3_nt: TGTGCCAGCACTCGGACAGCAAATGAGCAGTTCTTC
clone_size: many; cdr3_length: 15; d_call: .; j_call: TRBJ1-1; v_call: TRBV5-1; cdr3_aa: CASSLGAVMNTEAFF; cdr3_nt: TGCGCCAGCAGCTTGGGGGCAGTCATGAACACTGAAGCTTTCTTT
clone_size: few; cdr3_length: 14; d_call: .; j_call: TRBJ2-6; v_call: TRBV12-3/TRBV12-4; cdr3_aa: CASSRPGAYNVLTF; cdr3_nt: TGTGCCAGCAGTCGCCCCGGCGCTTACAACGTCCTGACTTTC
clone_size: .; cdr3_length: 13; d_call: TRBD1; j_call: TRBJ1-2; v_call: TRBV20-1; cdr3_aa: CSASQGVDYGYTF; cdr3_nt: TGCAGTGCTTCTCAGGGGGTTGACTATGGCTACACCTTC
clone_size: .; cdr3_length: 13; d_call: TRBD1; j_call: TRBJ2-3; v_call: TRBV20-1; cdr3_aa: CSARQGAADTQYF; cdr3_nt: TGCAGTGCAAGACAGGGGGCAGCGGATACGCAGTATTTT
clone_size: few; cdr3_length: 16; d_call: TRBD1; j_call: TRBJ2-1; v_call: TRBV5-4; cdr3_aa: CASTAGGLTGRREQFF; cdr3_nt: TGTGCCAGCACCGCTGGGGGCTTGACAGGGCGCCGTGAGCAGTTCTTC
clone_size: few; cdr3_length: 14; d_call: .; j_call: TRBJ2-3; v_call: TRBV10-3; cdr3_aa: CATPWTKDTDTQYF; cdr3_nt: TGTGCCACCCCCTGGACTAAAGACACAGATACGCAGTATTTT
clone_size: .; cdr3_length: 19; d_call: TRBD2; j_call: TRBJ2-1; v_call: TRBV3-1; cdr3_aa: CASSQRELAGGSSYNEQFF; cdr3_nt: TGTGCCAGCAGCCAAAGGGAACTAGCGGGGGGCAGCTCCTACAATGAGCAGTTCTTC
clone_size: .; cdr3_length: 17; d_call: .; j_call: TRBJ2-7; v_call: TRBV7-2; cdr3_aa: CASSLAEGGDYQYEQYF; cdr3_nt: TGTGCCAGCAGCTTAGCGGAGGGGGGGGACTACCAGTACGAGCAGTACTTC
clone_size: .; cdr3_length: 14; d_call: .; j_call: TRBJ1-1; v_call: TRBV20-1; cdr3_aa: CSARDRIGHTEAFF; cdr3_nt: TGCAGTGCTAGAGATAGAATTGGGCACACTGAAGCTTTCTTT
clone_size: few; cdr3_length: 12; d_call: TRBD2; j_call: TRBJ2-5; v_call: TRBV5-1; cdr3_aa: CASKAGQETQYF; cdr3_nt: TGCGCCAGCAAAGCGGGACAAGAGACCCAGTACTTC
clone_size: many; cdr3_length: 16; d_call: .; j_call: TRBJ2-6; v_call: TRBV7-6; cdr3_aa: CASSLAGLSGANVLTF; cdr3_nt: TGTGCCAGCAGCCTCGCCGGGTTATCTGGGGCCAACGTCCTGACTTTC
clone_size: few; cdr3_length: 15; d_call: .; j_call: TRBJ1-5; v_call: TRBV7-6; cdr3_aa: CASRSTEVWGEPQHF; cdr3_nt: TGTGCCAGCAGGTCGACCGAGGTCTGGGGGGAGCCCCAGCATTTT
clone_size: few; cdr3_length: 14; d_call: .; j_call: TRBJ1-2; v_call: TRBV20-1; cdr3_aa: CSAIPDGTNYGYTF; cdr3_nt: TGCAGTGCCATCCCGGACGGAACTAACTATGGCTACACCTTC
clone_size: .; cdr3_length: 14; d_call: .; j_call: TRBJ2-7; v_call: TRBV4-2; cdr3_aa: CASSQGDLRYEQYF; cdr3_nt: TGTGCCAGCAGCCAAGGAGATTTGCGCTACGAGCAGTACTTC
clone_size: .; cdr3_length: 14; d_call: .; j_call: TRBJ2-7; v_call: TRBV19; cdr3_aa: CASSTIGGLREQYF; cdr3_nt: TGTGCCAGTAGTACGATTGGGGGTTTGCGCGAGCAGTACTTC
clone_size: .; cdr3_length: 16; d_call: TRBD1; j_call: TRBJ1-1; v_call: TRBV6-1; cdr3_aa: CASSEAWRTGDTEAFF; cdr3_nt: TGTGCCAGCAGTGAAGCATGGAGGACAGGGGACACTGAAGCTTTCTTT